The clone carrying this T cell receptor beta chain was counted between two and nine times. Antigen specificity is unknown. This sample is part of a study of blood T cells in healthy people across ages. General observations from the study: The study found more naive CD4+ cells and higher diversity in long-lived than aged donors.

The donors, healthy Caucasians from Russia, were aged about 6 to 95. Approximately 10 milliliters was the volume of peripheral blood drawn from each donor. Using a J-beta primer mix together with a sample-barcoded 5' primer, a second PCR was run for about 6 to 11 cycles. One entry per CDR3 protein, called by TCRdb with MiXCR from the 5' RACE reads. The repertoire holds roughly 1.9 million distinct CDR3 sequences, with approximately 40% as singletons. J was trimmed by 2 bases and V by 5 bases; bases with no gene match: 7. The CDR3 spans 17 residues. What was sequenced was blood. The TCR originated in a human donor in good health. V usage is TRBV12-3 or TRBV12-4 and J usage is TRBJ2-3; 13 nucleotides line up with TRBD2. The CDR3 is CASSRLAGGSFTDTQYF. The CDR3 DNA reads TGTGCCAGCAGTAGACTAGCGGGGGGAAGTTTCACAGATACGCAGTATTTT.